These T cell receptor beta chains were read from a single sample in a study of blood T cell repertoires in COVID-19. Method: immunoSEQ multiplex PCR; TCRdb's copy keeps in-frame clones and lacks some. There are 150,000 to 200,000 clones in the sample; under 90% occur only once, and 13% to 15% lies in the top ten. Sequencing input: peripheral blood. The source of these receptors is a woman aged 70-85 years with COVID-19, enrolled during active disease. Both conserved end residues are part of each CDR3. Fields, in order: V gene, D gene, clone size, J gene, CDR3 DNA, CDR3 protein. D genes are given only for firm matches. Part of the rows lack a size; the others show once, few, many or a class for expanded clones.

TRBV9	NA	NA	TRBJ2-2	TGTCCCGACCCTAAGACACGTACTTACACCGGGGAGCTGTTTTTT	CPDPKTRTYTGELFF
TRBV12-3/TRBV12-4	NA	NA	TRBJ1-2	TGTGCCAGCAGTGCTTACTCTGGAGGTGGCTACACCTTC	CASSAYSGGGYTF
TRBV18	NA	NA	TRBJ2-5	TGTGCCAGCTCACCAGGCCTAGGAGGCCCCTTACAAGAGACCCAGTACTTC	CASSPGLGGPLQETQYF
TRBV11-2	NA	NA	TRBJ1-2	TGTGCCAGCAGCTTATTGCTGGGGGCAGATGGCTACACCTTC	CASSLLLGADGYTF
TRBV6-4	NA	NA	TRBJ2-2	TGTGCCAGCAGTGCCTTGAGCGGCGGGGAGCTGTTTTTT	CASSALSGGELFF
TRBV5-1	TRBD1	NA	TRBJ2-1	TGCGCCAGACATTTGGACAGGGGCTCCTACAATGAGCAGTTCTTC	CARHLDRGSYNEQFF
TRBV2	TRBD2	NA	TRBJ2-3	TGTGCCAGCAGTGAAGCGCTGGGTCTAGCGGGGCTTACTAGCACAGATACGCAGTATTTT	CASSEALGLAGLTSTDTQYF
TRBV5-1	TRBD2	few	TRBJ2-2	TGCGCCAGCAGCGTAATTAGCGGGGTGAACACCGGGGAGCTGTTTTTT	CASSVISGVNTGELFF
TRBV6-4	NA	NA	TRBJ1-1	TGTGCCAGCAGTGAGTCTGGGGCGGAAGAAGCTTTCTTT	CASSESGAEEAFF
TRBV19	NA	NA	TRBJ2-2	TGTGCCAGTAGTATTTGGGGGGACGGCACCGGGGAGCTGTTTTTT	CASSIWGDGTGELFF
TRBV11-2	TRBD2	NA	TRBJ2-2	TGTGCCAGCAGCTCCCTACTAGCGGGAGGGCCCGGGGAGCTGTTTTTT	CASSSLLAGGPGELFF
TRBV25-1	TRBD2	NA	TRBJ2-5	TGTGCCAGCATTGGACTAGCGAGGGAGACCCAGTACTTC	CASIGLARETQYF
TRBV27	TRBD2	NA	TRBJ2-6	TGTGCCAGCAGAAGTTTGGGCGGGGGTGCTGGGGCCAACGTCCTGACTTTC	CASRSLGGGAGANVLTF
TRBV24-1	TRBD2	NA	TRBJ2-5	TGTGCCATCCGGGGTAGCGGGGCCCAAGAGACCCAGTACTTC	CAIRGSGAQETQYF
TRBV9	TRBD2	NA	TRBJ2-2	TGTGCCAGCAGCGGCGGGAGAGGAGCCCCCGGGGAGCTGTTTTTT	CASSGGRGAPGELFF